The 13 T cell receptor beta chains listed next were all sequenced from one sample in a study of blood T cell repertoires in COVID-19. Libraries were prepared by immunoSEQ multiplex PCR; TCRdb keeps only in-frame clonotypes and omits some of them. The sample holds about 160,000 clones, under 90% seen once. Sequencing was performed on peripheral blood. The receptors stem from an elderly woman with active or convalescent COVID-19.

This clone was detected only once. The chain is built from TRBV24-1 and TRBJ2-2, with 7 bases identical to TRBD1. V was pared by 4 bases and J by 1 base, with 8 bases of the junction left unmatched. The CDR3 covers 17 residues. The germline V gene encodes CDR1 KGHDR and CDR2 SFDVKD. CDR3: CATSDPRAGGNTGELFF. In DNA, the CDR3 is TGTGCCACCAGTGACCCCCGGGCAGGGGGGAACACCGGGGAGCTGTTTTTT.

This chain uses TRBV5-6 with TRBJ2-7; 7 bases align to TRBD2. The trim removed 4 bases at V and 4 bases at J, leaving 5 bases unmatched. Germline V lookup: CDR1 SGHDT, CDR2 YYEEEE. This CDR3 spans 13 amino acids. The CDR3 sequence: CASSPWEGYEQYF. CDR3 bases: TGTGCCAGCAGCCCTTGGGAGGGGTACGAGCAGTACTTC.

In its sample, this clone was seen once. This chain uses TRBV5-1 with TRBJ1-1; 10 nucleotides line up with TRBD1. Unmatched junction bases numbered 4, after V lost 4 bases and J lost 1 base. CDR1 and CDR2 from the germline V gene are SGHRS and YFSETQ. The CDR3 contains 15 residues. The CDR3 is CASSPGDRGNTEAFF. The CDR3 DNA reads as TGCGCCAGCAGCCCGGGGGACAGGGGGAACACTGAAGCTTTCTTT.

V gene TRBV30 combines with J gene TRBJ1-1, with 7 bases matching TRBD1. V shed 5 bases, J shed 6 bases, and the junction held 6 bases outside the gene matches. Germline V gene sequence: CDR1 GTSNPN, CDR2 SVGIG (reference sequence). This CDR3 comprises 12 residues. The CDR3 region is CAWDRDVAEAFF. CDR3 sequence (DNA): TGTGCCTGGGACAGGGACGTGGCTGAAGCTTTCTTT.

The CDR3 DNA reads TGTGCCAGCAGCAAAGCTAGCCAGGGACTTACAAACACCATATATTTT. It translates to CASSKASQGLTNTIYF. The chain employs TRBV21-1 and TRBJ1-3. TRBV21-1 corresponds to a pseudogene. The CDR3 spans 16 residues.

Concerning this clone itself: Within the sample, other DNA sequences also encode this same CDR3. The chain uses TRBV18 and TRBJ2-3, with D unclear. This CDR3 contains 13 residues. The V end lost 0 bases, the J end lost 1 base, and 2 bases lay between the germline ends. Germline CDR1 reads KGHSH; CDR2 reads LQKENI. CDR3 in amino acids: CASSPPGTDTQYF. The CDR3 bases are TGTGCCAGCTCACCACCCGGCACAGATACGCAGTATTTT.

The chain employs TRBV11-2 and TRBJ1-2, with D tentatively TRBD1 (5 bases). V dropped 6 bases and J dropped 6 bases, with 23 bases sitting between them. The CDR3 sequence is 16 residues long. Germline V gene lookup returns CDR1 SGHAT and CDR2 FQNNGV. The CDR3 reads CASSRIGRARGDGYTF. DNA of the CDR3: TGTGCCAGCAGTAGAATCGGGAGGGCCAGAGGGGATGGCTACACCTTC.

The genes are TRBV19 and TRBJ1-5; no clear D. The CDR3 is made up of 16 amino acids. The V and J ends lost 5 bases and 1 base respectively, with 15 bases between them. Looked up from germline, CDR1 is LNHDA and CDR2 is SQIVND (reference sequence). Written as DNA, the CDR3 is TGTGCCAGTAGTCCCCGGGAGTTCCTCAGCAATCAGCCCCAGCATTTT. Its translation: CASSPREFLSNQPQHF.

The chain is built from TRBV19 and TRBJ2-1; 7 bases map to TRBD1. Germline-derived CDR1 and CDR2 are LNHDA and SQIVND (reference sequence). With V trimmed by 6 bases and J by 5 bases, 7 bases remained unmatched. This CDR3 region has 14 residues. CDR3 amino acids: CASRRQGVDNEQFF. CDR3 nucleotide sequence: TGTGCCAGTAGAAGACAGGGAGTAGACAATGAGCAGTTCTTC.

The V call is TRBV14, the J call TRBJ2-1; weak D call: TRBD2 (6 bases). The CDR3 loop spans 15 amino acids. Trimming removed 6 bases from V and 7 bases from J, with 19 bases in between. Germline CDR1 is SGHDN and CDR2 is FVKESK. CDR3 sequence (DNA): TGTGCCAGCAGACCAGCGGGCTTCGGGTGGAATGAGCAGTTCTTC. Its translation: CASRPAGFGWNEQFF.

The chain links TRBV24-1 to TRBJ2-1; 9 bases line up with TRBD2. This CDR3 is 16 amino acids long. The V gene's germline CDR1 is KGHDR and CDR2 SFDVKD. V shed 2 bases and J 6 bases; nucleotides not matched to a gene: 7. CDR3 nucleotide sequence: TGTGCCACCAGTGATTCTCGCGGGAGGGCCGGCAATGAGCAGTTCTTC. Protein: CATSDSRGRAGNEQFF.

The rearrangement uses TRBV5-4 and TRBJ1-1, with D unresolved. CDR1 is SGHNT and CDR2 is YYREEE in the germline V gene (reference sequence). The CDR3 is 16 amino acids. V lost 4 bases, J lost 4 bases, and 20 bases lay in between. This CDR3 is CASSPLRSEDRTEAFF. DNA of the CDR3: TGTGCCAGCAGCCCCCTTCGTTCCGAGGATCGCACTGAAGCTTTCTTT.

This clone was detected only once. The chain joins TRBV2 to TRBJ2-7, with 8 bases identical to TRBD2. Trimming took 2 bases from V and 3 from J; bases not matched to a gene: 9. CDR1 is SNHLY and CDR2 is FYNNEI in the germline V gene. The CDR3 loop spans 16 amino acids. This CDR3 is CASSEYGGRTDYEQYF. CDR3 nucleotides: TGTGCCAGCAGTGAATATGGCGGGAGGACCGACTACGAGCAGTACTTC.